This record looks at one TCR beta chain sequence and its context. A clone one base away is much larger, so this may be a read error. MiXCR, applied by TCRdb to the RT-PCR reads, yields one record per CDR3 protein. The table includes about 700,000 distinct CDR3 sequences, 13% to 15% detected once. The CDR3 consists of 14 residues. Germline lookup yields CDR1 DFQATT and CDR2 SNEGSKA (reference sequence). The sequence was collected from a female donor in good health, serving as a healthy control. Material: memory CD4+ T cells from blood. This chain uses TRBV20-1 with TRBJ2-7; 7 bases map to TRBD1. Here the CDR3 DNA reads TGCAGTGCAAACCCGGGGAACAGGGGTTACGAGCAGCACTTC. Protein product: CSANPGNRGYEQHF.